Shown below are 8 T cell receptor beta chains from a single sample sequenced in a study of blood T cell repertoires in COVID-19. This table comes from immunoSEQ multiplex PCR, and its TCRdb copy is limited to in-frame clones, with some not included. This sample has 240,000 or so clones, with 88% found just once. The sample consisted of peripheral blood. The receptors shown here come from a woman between 35 and 50 years old who had recovered from COVID-19.

The CDR3 here is CASSHHDRGRTEAFF. The CDR3 nucleotides are TGCGCCAGCAGCCACCACGACAGGGGGCGGACTGAAGCTTTCTTT. This chain joins TRBV4-1 and TRBJ1-1; 10 bases line up with TRBD1. The junction had 6 bases not matched to a gene; V was cut back by 3 bases and J by 5 bases. The CDR3 has 15 amino acids. Germline CDR1 is MGHRA and CDR2 is YSYEKL.

The chain couples TRBV6-1 to TRBJ2-3; 11 nucleotides line up with TRBD2. This CDR3 spans 16 amino acids. Germline CDR1 is MNHNS and CDR2 is SASEGT. J lost 3 bases, V lost 2 bases, and 4 bases had no gene match. In DNA form, the CDR3 reads TGTGCCAGCAGTGAATTAGCGGGAGGGCGTACAGATACGCAGTATTTT. Protein: CASSELAGGRTDTQYF.

The genes are TRBV7-5 and TRBJ2-3; the table gives TRBD2 as D, unverified against the DNA. TRBV7-5 is a pseudogene locus. The CDR3 spans 20 residues. Written as DNA, the CDR3 is TGTGCCAGAAGCACCGAAAGGGGAGGTTCCCGCCTACCTAGCACAGATACGCAGTATTTT. The encoded protein is CARSTERGGSRLPSTDTQYF.

This chain connects TRBV6-1 to TRBJ1-6; D unclear. The germline V and J ends were trimmed by 1 base and 7 bases, with 11 bases remaining between them. The CDR3 sequence is 15 residues long. Looked up from germline, CDR1 is MNHNS and CDR2 is SASEGT. The CDR3 loop is CASSEGWAGNSPLHF. The CDR3 DNA follows: TGTGCCAGCAGTGAAGGGTGGGCAGGCAATTCACCCCTCCACTTT.

This chain joins TRBV7-2 and TRBJ2-1; 11 bases fit TRBD2. CDR3 length equals 15 residues. With V trimmed by 1 base and J by 9 bases, 5 bases remained unmatched. Germline assignment: CDR1 SGHTA and CDR2 FQGNSA. CDR3 DNA sequence: TGTGCCAGCAGCTTAGGGCTAGCGGGAGGAGTTGAGCAGTTCTTC. Translation gives CASSLGLAGGVEQFF.

CDR3 loop: CASSQDVRGGDYYEQYV. The CDR3 DNA sequence: TGCGCCAGCAGCCAAGATGTTAGGGGGGGGGACTACTACGAGCAGTACGTC. The V and J genes are TRBV4-3 and TRBJ2-7; D perhaps matches TRBD2 (7 bases). CDR1 is LGHNA and CDR2 is YSLEER in the germline V gene. Trimming removed 0 bases from V and 3 bases from J, with 18 bases in between. CDR3 length: 17 residues.

The rearrangement uses TRBV7-2 and TRBJ2-3; 7 positions agree with TRBD2. This CDR3 contains 15 residues. Germline CDR1 is SGHTA and CDR2 is FQGNSA. V lost 1 base to trimming and J lost 6 bases; unmatched junction nucleotides: 7. Here the CDR3 DNA reads TGTGCCAGCAGCTTAGTCGGGGGAGGGCCGGATACGCAGTATTTT. Protein product: CASSLVGGGPDTQYF.

The genes are TRBV6-2 or TRBV6-3 and TRBJ2-1, with TRBD2 identical over 10 bases. The germline CDR1 and CDR2 sequences are MNHEY and SVGEGT. This CDR3 has 16 amino acids. J lost 10 bases, V lost 6 bases, and 15 bases had no gene match. CDR3 in amino acids: CASSPRGAGGPSEQFF. The CDR3 DNA sequence: TGTGCCAGCAGCCCCCGGGGAGCGGGAGGGCCAAGCGAGCAGTTCTTC.